The following is a T cell receptor (beta chain) sequence with its context. This clone occurred a few times. Its specific antigen is unknown. It has no much larger one-base neighbor in the sample; base qualities were not kept. From a lookup of the germline V gene, CDR1 and CDR2 are KGHSH and LQKENI. From the cysteine up to the phenylalanine, the CDR3 has a length of 14 residues. Just the 42-base CDR3 DNA is kept, in frame starting at base 1. V and J are truncated by 3 bases and 0 bases respectively, leaving an intervening sequence of 5 bases. This sample was taken from a study of blood T cell repertoires in COVID-19 (dated by TCRdb to about 2020). For the wider study: Collaborator samples came from the United States, Italy and Spain and covered acute and convalescent phases of COVID-19. The prospective study material was composed of cDNA or gDNA derived from T cells, B-cell-depleted T cells, or PBMCs. The dataset comprised deeply sampled blood TCRbeta repertoires from subjects exposed to, actively infected with, or recovered from COVID-19. The repertoires were made available in a free public database intended to serve as a resource for research on the immune response to SARS-CoV-2. The samples were drawn from the first 160 participants of the ongoing ImmuneRACE study and from 1,254 subjects provided by 6 global collaborators. Sample metadata almost always included a de-identified subject ID, COVID-19 status, age in years and sex. Where available, HLA class I and class II types were taken from metadata supplied by the sample provider and were not determined by assay-based typing.

TCRbeta CDR3 regions were amplified from genomic DNA using the immunoSEQ Assay, a bias-controlled multiplex PCR. From the authors' description of their analysis: Nucleated cell counts per sample were estimated from amplification of reference gene primers within the assay. To quantify the absolute abundance of each unique TCRbeta CDR3 rearrangement, sequence reads were collapsed and filtered. Productive Simpson clonality was computed per sample as the square root of Simpson's diversity index over productive rearrangements. This is the immuneACCESS table as TCRdb keeps it, with only in-frame sequences that have V and J called. A part of the clones is gone; compared with another copy, unresolved V genes explain less than half, and the rest is unexplained. That table supplies the V and J calls and clone size; D and trimming were determined from the DNA. The sample data list under 95,000 clones, and 70% to 90% of these were observed just once. The ten top clones hold 5% to 5.5% of the sample.

Here is what the overall study found, with its caveats: The quantity of clinical and demographic metadata differed by source and by participant and was supplied without curation.

Whole blood was collected in K2EDTA tubes by collaborating institutions according to the institutions' own protocols. Collaborator samples were shipped for TCRbeta analysis as frozen whole blood, isolated PBMCs, or DNA extracted from either sample type. This TCR was sampled from a man between 60 and 75 years old with acute or convalescent COVID-19. The sequencing sample was made of peripheral blood. The chain is assembled from TRBV18 and TRBJ1-4; the D gene remains uncertain. The DNA sequence follows: TGTGCCAGCTCACCCGGGGCAACTAATGAAAAACTGTTTTTT. Its protein product is CASSPGATNEKLFF. The CDR3 plus the reference TRBV18 and TRBJ1-4 genes for the other parts give the full variable domain: NAGVMQNPRHLVRRRGQEARLRCSPMKGHSHVYWYRQLPEEGLKFMVYLQKENIIDESGMPKERFSAEFPKEGPSILRIQQVVRGDSAAYFCASSPGATNEKLFFGSGTQLSVL.